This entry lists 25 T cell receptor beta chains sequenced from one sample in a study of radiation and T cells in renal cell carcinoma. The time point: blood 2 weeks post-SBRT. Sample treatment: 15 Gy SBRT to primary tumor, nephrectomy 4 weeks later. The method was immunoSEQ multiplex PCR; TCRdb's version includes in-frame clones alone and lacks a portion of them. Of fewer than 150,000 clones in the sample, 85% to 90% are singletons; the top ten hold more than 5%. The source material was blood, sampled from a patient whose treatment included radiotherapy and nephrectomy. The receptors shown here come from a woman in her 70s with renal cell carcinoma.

The CDR3 sequence: CASSQEDSLYEKLFF. In DNA form, the CDR3 reads TGCGCCAGCAGCCAAGAGGACAGTTTGTACGAAAAACTGTTTTTT. The chain joins TRBV4-3 to TRBJ1-4, with D possibly being TRBD1 (6 bases). With 0 bases removed from V and 8 bases from J, the gap between germline ends came to 13 bases. This CDR3 has 15 amino acids. Germline V gene sequence: CDR1 LGHNA, CDR2 YSLEER.

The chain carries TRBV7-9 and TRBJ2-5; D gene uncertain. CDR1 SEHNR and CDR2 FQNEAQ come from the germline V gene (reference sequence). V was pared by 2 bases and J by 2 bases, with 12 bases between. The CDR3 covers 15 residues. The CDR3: CASSLLIGPQETQYF. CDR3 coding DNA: TGTGCCAGCAGCTTACTCATCGGACCACAAGAGACCCAGTACTTC.

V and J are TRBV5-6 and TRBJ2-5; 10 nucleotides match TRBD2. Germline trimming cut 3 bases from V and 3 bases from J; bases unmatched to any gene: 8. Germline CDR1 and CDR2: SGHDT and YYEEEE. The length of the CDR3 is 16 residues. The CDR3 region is CASSWYSGGNKETQYF. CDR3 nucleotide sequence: TGTGCCAGCAGCTGGTATAGCGGGGGGAACAAAGAGACCCAGTACTTC.

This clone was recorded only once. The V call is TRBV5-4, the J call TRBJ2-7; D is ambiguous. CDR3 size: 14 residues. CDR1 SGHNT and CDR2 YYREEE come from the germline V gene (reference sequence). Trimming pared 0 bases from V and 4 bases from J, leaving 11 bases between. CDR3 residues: CASSLERQLYEQYF. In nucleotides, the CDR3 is TGTGCCAGCAGCTTGGAAAGGCAGTTATACGAGCAGTACTTC. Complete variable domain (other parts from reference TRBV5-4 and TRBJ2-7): ETGVTQSPTHLIKTRGQQVTLRCSSQSGHNTVSWYQQALGQGPQFIFQYYREEENGRGNFPPRFSGLQFPNYSSELNVNALELDDSALYLCASSLERQLYEQYFGPGTRLTVT.

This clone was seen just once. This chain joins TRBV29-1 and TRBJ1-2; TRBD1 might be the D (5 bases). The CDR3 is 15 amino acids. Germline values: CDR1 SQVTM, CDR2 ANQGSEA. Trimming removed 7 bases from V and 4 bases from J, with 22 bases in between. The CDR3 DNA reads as TGCAGCGCCTCATGGGGGACCACAGGAGTCTATGGCTACACCTTC. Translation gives CSASWGTTGVYGYTF.

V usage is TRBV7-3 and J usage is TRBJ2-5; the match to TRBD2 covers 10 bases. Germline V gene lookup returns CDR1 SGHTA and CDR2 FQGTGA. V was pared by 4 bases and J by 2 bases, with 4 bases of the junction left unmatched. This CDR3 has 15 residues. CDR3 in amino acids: CASSSLAGVQETQYF. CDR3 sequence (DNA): TGTGCCAGCAGCTCTCTAGCGGGGGTTCAAGAGACCCAGTACTTC.

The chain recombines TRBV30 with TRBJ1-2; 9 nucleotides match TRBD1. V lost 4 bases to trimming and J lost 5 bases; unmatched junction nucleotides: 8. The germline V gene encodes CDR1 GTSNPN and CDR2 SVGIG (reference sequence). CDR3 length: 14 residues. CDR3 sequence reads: CAWIGQGKDYGYTF. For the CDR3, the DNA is TGTGCCTGGATTGGACAGGGGAAGGATTATGGCTACACCTTC.

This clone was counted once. CDR3 region: CASSLAPFGESYEQYF. DNA of the CDR3: TGTGCCAGCAGCTTGGCCCCCTTCGGGGAATCCTACGAGCAGTACTTC. The J gene is TRBJ2-7, the V gene TRBV5-4, with D perhaps matching TRBD2 (5 bases). V was trimmed by 0 bases and J by 1 base, leaving 14 bases between them. The CDR3 contains 16 residues. Per the germline V gene, CDR1 is SGHNT and CDR2 is YYREEE (reference sequence).

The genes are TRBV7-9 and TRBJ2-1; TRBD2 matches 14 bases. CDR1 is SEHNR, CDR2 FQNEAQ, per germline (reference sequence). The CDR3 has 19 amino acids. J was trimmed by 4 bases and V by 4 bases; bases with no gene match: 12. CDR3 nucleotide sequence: TGTGCCAGCAGCTCCCCCCGGACTAGCGGGGGGAAGCGTTACAATGAGCAGTTCTTC. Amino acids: CASSSPRTSGGKRYNEQFF.

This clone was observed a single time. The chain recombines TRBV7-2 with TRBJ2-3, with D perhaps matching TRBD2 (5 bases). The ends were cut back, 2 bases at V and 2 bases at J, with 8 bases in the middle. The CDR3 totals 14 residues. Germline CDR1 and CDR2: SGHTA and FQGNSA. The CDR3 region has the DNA TGTGCCAGCAGCTTAACACGGGACACAGATACGCAGTATTTT. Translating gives CASSLTRDTDTQYF. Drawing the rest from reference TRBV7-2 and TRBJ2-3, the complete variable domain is GAGVSQSPSNKVTEKGKDVELRCDPISGHTALYWYRQSLGQGLEFLIYFQGNSAPDKSGLPSDRFSAERTGGSVSTLTIQRTQQEDSAVYLCASSLTRDTDTQYFGPGTRLTVL.

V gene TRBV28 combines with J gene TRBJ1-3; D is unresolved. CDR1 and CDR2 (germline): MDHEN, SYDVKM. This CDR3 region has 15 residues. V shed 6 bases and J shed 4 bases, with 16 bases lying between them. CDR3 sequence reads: CASSPLGLSGNTIYF. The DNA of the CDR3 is TGTGCCAGCAGCCCCCTAGGCCTCTCAGGAAACACCATATATTTT.

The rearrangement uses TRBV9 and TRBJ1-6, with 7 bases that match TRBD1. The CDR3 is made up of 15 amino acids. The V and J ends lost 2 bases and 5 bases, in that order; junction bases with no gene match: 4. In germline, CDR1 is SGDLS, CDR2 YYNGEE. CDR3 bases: TGTGCCAGCAGCGTGACAGGGCGGGATAATTCACCCCTCCACTTT. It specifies CASSVTGRDNSPLHF.

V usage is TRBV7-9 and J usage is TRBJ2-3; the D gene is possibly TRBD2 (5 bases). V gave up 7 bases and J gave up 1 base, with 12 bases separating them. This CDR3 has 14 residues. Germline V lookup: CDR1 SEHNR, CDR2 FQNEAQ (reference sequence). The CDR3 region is CASNREGGTDTQYF. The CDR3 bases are TGTGCCAGCAACCGAGAGGGAGGCACAGATACGCAGTATTTT.

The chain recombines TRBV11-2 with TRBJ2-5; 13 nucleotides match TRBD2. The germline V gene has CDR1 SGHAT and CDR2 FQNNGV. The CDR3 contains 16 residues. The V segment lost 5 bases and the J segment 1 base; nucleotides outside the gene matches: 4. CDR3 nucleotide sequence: TGTGCCAGCAGCCGACTAGCGGGGGGCTCCCAAGAGACCCAGTACTTC. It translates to CASSRLAGGSQETQYF.

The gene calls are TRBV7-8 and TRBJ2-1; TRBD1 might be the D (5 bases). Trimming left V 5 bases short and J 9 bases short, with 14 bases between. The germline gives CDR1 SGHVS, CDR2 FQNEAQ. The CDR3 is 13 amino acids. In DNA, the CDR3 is TGTGCCAGCAGCCCCGGCAGGGCCGGTGAGCAGTTCTTC. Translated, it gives CASSPGRAGEQFF.

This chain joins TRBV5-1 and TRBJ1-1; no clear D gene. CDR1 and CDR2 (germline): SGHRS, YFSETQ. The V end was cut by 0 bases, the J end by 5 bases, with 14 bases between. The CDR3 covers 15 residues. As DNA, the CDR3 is TGCGCCAGCAGCTTGGAGTTTGGAGGGTTTACTGAAGCTTTCTTT. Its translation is CASSLEFGGFTEAFF.

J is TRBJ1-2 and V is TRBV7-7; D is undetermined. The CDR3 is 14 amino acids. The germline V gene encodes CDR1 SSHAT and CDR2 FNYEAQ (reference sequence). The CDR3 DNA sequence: TGTGCGTACCCTGAAGGACCGCCGGTGGTGCGCTACACCTTC. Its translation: CAYPEGPPVVRYTF.

CDR3 sequence: CASTSGQNTEAFF. DNA of the CDR3: TGCGCCAGCACCTCTGGACAGAACACTGAAGCTTTCTTT. V is TRBV5-1 and J is TRBJ1-1; a possible D gene is TRBD1 (5 bases). Germline-derived CDR1 and CDR2 are SGHRS and YFSETQ. V was pared by 6 bases and J by 1 base, with 10 bases between. The CDR3 sequence is 13 residues long.

The CDR3 is CAISSGLQGGTEAFF. DNA for the CDR3: TGTGCCATCAGCTCGGGCCTCCAGGGAGGTACTGAAGCTTTCTTT. The genes are TRBV10-3 and TRBJ1-1; perhaps TRBD1 as D (5 bases). The V gene's germline CDR1 is ENHRY and CDR2 SYGVKD. V was clipped by 6 bases and J by 5 bases, with 19 bases between them. The CDR3 spans 15 residues.

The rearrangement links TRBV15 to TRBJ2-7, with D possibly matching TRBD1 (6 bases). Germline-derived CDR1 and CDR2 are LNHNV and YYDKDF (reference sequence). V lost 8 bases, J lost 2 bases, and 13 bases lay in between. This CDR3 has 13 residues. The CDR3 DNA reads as TGTGCCACCGGGGGCAGCTATCCCTACGAGCAGTACTTC. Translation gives CATGGSYPYEQYF.

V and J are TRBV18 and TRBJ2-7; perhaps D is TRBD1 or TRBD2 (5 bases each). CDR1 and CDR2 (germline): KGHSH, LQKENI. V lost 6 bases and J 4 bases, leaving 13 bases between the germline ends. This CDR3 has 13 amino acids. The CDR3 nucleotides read TGTGCCAGCTCTCGGGACGAGAGTTACGAGCAGTACTTC. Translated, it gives CASSRDESYEQYF.

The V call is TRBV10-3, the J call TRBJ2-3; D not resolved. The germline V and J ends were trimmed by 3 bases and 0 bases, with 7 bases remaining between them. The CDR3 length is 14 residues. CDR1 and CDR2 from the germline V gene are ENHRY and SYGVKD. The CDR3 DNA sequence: TGTGCCATCAGTGACTCGTCTAGCACAGATACGCAGTATTTT. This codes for CAISDSSSTDTQYF.

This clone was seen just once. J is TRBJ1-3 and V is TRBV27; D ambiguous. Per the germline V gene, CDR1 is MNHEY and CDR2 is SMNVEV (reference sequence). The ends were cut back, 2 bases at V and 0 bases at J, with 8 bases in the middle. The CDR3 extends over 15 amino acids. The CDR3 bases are TGTGCCAGCAGTTTAAACGGTGTCTCTGGAAACACCATATATTTT. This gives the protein CASSLNGVSGNTIYF.

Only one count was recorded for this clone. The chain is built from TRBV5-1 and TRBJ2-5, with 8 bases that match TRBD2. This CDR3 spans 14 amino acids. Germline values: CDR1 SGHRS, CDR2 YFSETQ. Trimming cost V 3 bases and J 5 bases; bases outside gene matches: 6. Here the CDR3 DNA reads TGCGCCAGCAGCTCGGGGGGGGCGGCGGAGACCCAGTACTTC. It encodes CASSSGGAAETQYF.

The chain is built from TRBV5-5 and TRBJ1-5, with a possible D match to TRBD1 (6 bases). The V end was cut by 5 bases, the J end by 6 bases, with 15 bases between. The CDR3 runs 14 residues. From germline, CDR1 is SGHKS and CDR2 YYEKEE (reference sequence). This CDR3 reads CASSEVRGGQPQHF. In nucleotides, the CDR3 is TGTGCCAGCAGTGAAGTCAGGGGAGGTCAGCCCCAGCATTTT.